Presented here are 31 T cell receptor beta chains from one specimen sequenced in a study of T cells in Graves' hyperthyroidism and ophthalmopathy. TCR beta CDR3 region amplification was performed from RNA transcripts. A first-round RT-PCR of the TCR CDR3 used the HTBI primer set. TCRdb re-analysed the multiplex PCR reads in MiXCR, keeping a single row per CDR3 protein. The sample shows around 520,000 distinct CDR3 sequences, 14% of them seen only once. The sample was blood. These receptors came from a woman in her late teens or twenties with Graves' hyperthyroidism.

This clonotype came up a few times. The CDR3 reads CAWSVRGANVLTF. Written as DNA, the CDR3 is TGTGCCTGGAGTGTACGGGGGGCCAACGTCCTGACTTTC. The V call is TRBV30, the J call TRBJ2-6, with D unclear. The CDR3 is made up of 13 amino acids. The V end was cut by 0 bases, the J end by 4 bases, with 4 bases between. Germline-derived CDR1 and CDR2 are GTSNPN and SVGIG (reference sequence).

The chain employs TRBV19 and TRBJ1-2, with a weak D call TRBD1 (5 bases). The ends were cut back, 7 bases at V and 3 bases at J, with 12 bases in the middle. The CDR3 has 13 amino acids. Germline CDR1 reads LNHDA; CDR2 reads SQIVND (reference sequence). CDR3 nucleotide sequence: TGTGCCAGTACCTCCCCGGGACACTATGGCTACACCTTC. Translated: CASTSPGHYGYTF.

The chain carries TRBV7-2 and TRBJ2-3; D ambiguous. The CDR3 runs 12 residues. Germline CDR1 is SGHTA and CDR2 is FQGNSA. V shed 3 bases and J shed 3 bases, with 4 bases lying between them. The CDR3: CASSFVTDTQYF. The CDR3 bases are TGTGCCAGCAGCTTTGTAACAGATACGCAGTATTTT.

This clonotype has a handful of counts. J is TRBJ1-5 and V is TRBV19, with TRBD1 matching over 7 bases. After removal of 5 bases from V and 4 bases from J, the junction contained 8 bases not matched to a gene. The CDR3 totals 15 residues. The germline gives CDR1 LNHDA, CDR2 SQIVND (reference sequence). CDR3 DNA: TGTGCCAGTAGTTTCTTACGGGACAGTAATCAGCCCCAGCATTTT. This translates into CASSFLRDSNQPQHF. Full variable domain (remainder filled in from reference TRBV19 and TRBJ1-5): DGGITQSPKYLFRKEGQNVTLSCEQNLNHDAMYWYRQDPGQGLRLIYYSQIVNDFQKGDIAEGYSVSREKKESFPLTVTSAQKNPTAFYLCASSFLRDSNQPQHFGDGTRLSIL.

Note on this clonotype: A much larger clone lies one base from this, so it may be a read error. This sequence joins TRBV3-1 and TRBJ1-1; D remains unclear. Germline V gene data show CDR1 as LGHDT and CDR2 as YNNKEL (reference sequence). CDR3 length: 13 residues. Trimming removed 2 bases at V and 6 bases at J, with 10 bases between. CDR3 coding DNA: TGTGCCAGCAGCCAAAATCGTTGGTCTGAAGCTTTCTTT. Translating it yields CASSQNRWSEAFF.

This clonotype occurred many times. This chain connects TRBV7-2 to TRBJ2-7, with D possibly matching TRBD1 (6 bases). Trimming took 3 bases from V and 0 from J, leaving 15 bases between them. The length of the CDR3 is 16 residues. The germline CDR1 and CDR2 sequences are SGHTA and FQGNSA. As DNA, the CDR3 is TGTGCCAGCAGCTTTTCCGGGACACTGAGCTCCTACGAGCAGTACTTC. This codes for CASSFSGTLSSYEQYF.

This chain joins TRBV20-1 and TRBJ2-2; tentatively, D is TRBD1 or TRBD2 (7 bases each). This CDR3 has 16 residues. The germline V gene encodes CDR1 DFQATT and CDR2 SNEGSKA (reference sequence). Trimming took off 1 base at V and 6 bases at J, with 18 bases between the two ends. The chain's CDR3 is CSARAPGGAGPGELFF. The CDR3 region has the DNA TGCAGTGCTAGAGCACCAGGGGGAGCGGGACCCGGGGAGCTGTTTTTT.

The rearrangement joins TRBV30 to TRBJ1-2; TRBD1 aligns across 7 bases. The V gene end was trimmed by 7 bases and the J gene end by 2 bases; junction bases not matched to a gene: 4. Germline assignment: CDR1 GTSNPN and CDR2 SVGIG (reference sequence). The CDR3 contains 12 residues. The CDR3: CASPGQNYGYTF. CDR3 nucleotide sequence: TGTGCCTCCCCGGGACAGAACTATGGCTACACCTTC. Combining the CDR3 with reference TRBV30 and TRBJ1-2 gives the whole variable domain SQTIHQWPATLVQPVGSPLSLECTVEGTSNPNLYWYRQAAGRGLQLLFYSVGIGQISSEVPQNLSASRPQDRQFILSSKKLLLSDSGFYLCASPGQNYGYTFGSGTRLTVV.

This clonotype was detected many times. This rearrangement joins TRBV10-3 to TRBJ2-3; TRBD2 matches 10 bases. Unmatched junction bases numbered 3, after V lost 6 bases and J lost 3 bases. The germline CDR1 and CDR2 sequences are ENHRY and SYGVKD. The CDR3 extends over 14 amino acids. The CDR3 nucleotides are TGTGCCATCAGGCCGGGACTAGCGACAGATACGCAGTATTTT. Its protein is CAIRPGLATDTQYF.

At least ten counts were recorded for this clonotype. This sequence joins TRBV12-3 or TRBV12-4 and TRBJ2-3; TRBD2 might be the D (6 bases). The CDR3 is 16 amino acids. Between the trimmed V and J ends, which lost 1 base and 2 bases, there was a span of 13 bases. The CDR3 DNA is TGTGCCAGCAGTTTAGGAGGAGGGCATGACACAGATACGCAGTATTTT. Translation gives CASSLGGGHDTDTQYF.

This clonotype was picked up a small number of times. The V and J genes are TRBV20-1 and TRBJ2-7; TRBD1 matches at 8 bases. The ends lost 2 bases at V and 3 bases at J; junction bases unmatched: 9. CDR1 is DFQATT, CDR2 SNEGSKA, per germline (reference sequence). This CDR3 is 15 amino acids long. CDR3: CSARPTGGFFYEQYF. CDR3 nucleotides: TGCAGTGCTAGACCAACAGGGGGATTTTTCTACGAGCAGTACTTC.

The table lists this clonotype with many counts. The rearrangement links TRBV24-1 to TRBJ2-3; D possibly corresponds to TRBD1 (7 bases). The CDR3 sequence is 15 residues long. Deletions cut 5 bases from V and 1 base from J, with 12 bases between. Per the germline V gene, CDR1 is KGHDR and CDR2 is SFDVKD. The CDR3 reads CATSVTGEGTDTQYF. CDR3 nucleotide sequence: TGTGCCACCAGTGTTACAGGGGAGGGCACAGATACGCAGTATTTT.

This clonotype was seen repeatedly, ten times or more. The DNA of the CDR3 is TGTGCCAGCAGTTATTCGGCAAGCACCGGGGAGCTGTTTTTT. Its translation: CASSYSASTGELFF. The chain combines TRBV6-2 or TRBV6-3 with TRBJ2-2; D gene unclear. The V end was cut by 3 bases, the J end by 4 bases, with 9 bases between. CDR3 length: 14 residues. From germline, CDR1 is MNHEY and CDR2 SVGEGT.

The chain joins TRBV3-1 to TRBJ2-5, with D possibly being TRBD1 or TRBD2 (5 bases each). The V gene lost 0 bases and the J gene lost 0 bases, with 8 bases spanning the gap. The CDR3 extends over 15 amino acids. From germline, CDR1 is LGHDT and CDR2 YNNKEL (reference sequence). The CDR3 DNA follows: TGTGCCAGCAGCCAAGAGTGGGGGTACCAAGAGACCCAGTACTTC. This gives the protein CASSQEWGYQETQYF.

This clonotype was seen many times. The genes are TRBV7-9 and TRBJ1-2, with D unresolved. CDR1 is SEHNR and CDR2 is FQNEAQ in the germline V gene (reference sequence). V was cut by 5 bases and J by 5 bases, with 6 bases left in between. CDR3 size: 11 residues. The CDR3 region is CASSGSYGYTF. For the CDR3, the DNA is TGTGCCAGCAGCGGTAGTTATGGCTACACCTTC.

This clonotype was recorded many times. The J gene is TRBJ2-5, the V gene TRBV24-1; D not certain. Germline V gene lookup returns CDR1 KGHDR and CDR2 SFDVKD. This CDR3 has 12 amino acids. V was trimmed by 5 bases and J by 5 bases, leaving 8 bases between them. In nucleotides, the CDR3 is TGTGCCACCAGTGGGCCTCCCGAGACCCAGTACTTC. This gives the protein CATSGPPETQYF.

This clonotype was picked up many times. V usage is TRBV6-1 and J usage is TRBJ2-7; 9 nucleotides match TRBD1. Losses at the gene ends were 4 bases for V and 5 bases for J; bases not matched to a gene: 12. The germline V gene encodes CDR1 MNHNS and CDR2 SASEGT. This CDR3 has 16 amino acids. CDR3 nucleotide sequence: TGTGCCAGCAGTGGATTCACGGGACAGGGATCCCACGAGCAGTACTTC. The encoded protein is CASSGFTGQGSHEQYF.

This clonotype was counted many times. This sequence joins TRBV6-1 and TRBJ2-7; D remains ambiguous. The germline V gene encodes CDR1 MNHNS and CDR2 SASEGT. CDR3 length: 16 amino acids. V shed 5 bases and J shed 0 bases, with 17 bases lying between them. CDR3 DNA sequence: TGTGCCAGCAGTACCTTAGACACCCTTTCCTCCTACGAGCAGTACGTC. Translation gives CASSTLDTLSSYEQYV.

This clonotype was seen at least ten times. The chain is built from TRBV2 and TRBJ1-2, with no clear D. Germline-derived CDR1 and CDR2 are SNHLY and FYNNEI. CDR3 length equals 14 residues. V was pared by 6 bases and J by 5 bases, with 16 bases between. The CDR3 reads CASSELTENYGYTF. The CDR3 bases are TGTGCCAGCAGCGAATTGACGGAGAATTATGGCTACACCTTC.

This clonotype has at least ten counts. The chain carries TRBV6-2 or TRBV6-3 and TRBJ2-5; D is possibly TRBD2 (5 bases). V was pared by 6 bases and J by 3 bases, with 26 bases between. Germline values: CDR1 MNHEY, CDR2 SVGEGT. The CDR3 contains 18 residues. The CDR3 DNA reads as TGTGCCAGCAGGACCTGGGAGCCCCGGAGGTTGGGCGAAGAGACCCAGTACTTC. Its translation is CASRTWEPRRLGEETQYF.

The genes are TRBV6-1 and TRBJ2-7; a weak D match, TRBD2 (6 bases). Trimming stripped 4 bases from V and 0 bases from J, with 10 bases between. Germline loops: CDR1 MNHNS, CDR2 SASEGT. The CDR3 runs 14 residues. DNA of the CDR3: TGTGCCAGCAGTGGCGGGGTAAGCTCCTACGAGCAGTACTTC. Protein product: CASSGGVSSYEQYF.

This clonotype was seen at least ten times. The chain employs TRBV10-1 and TRBJ1-6, with 7 bases identical to TRBD1. Germline values: CDR1 WNHNN, CDR2 SYGVQD (reference sequence). This CDR3 is 14 amino acids long. Losses at the gene ends were 6 bases for V and 5 bases for J; bases not matched to a gene: 4. CDR3 in DNA: TGCGCCAGCAGCGCGGGACAGAATAATTCACCCCTCCACTTT. Its translation: CASSAGQNNSPLHF.

The table lists this clonotype with many counts. The chain joins TRBV20-1 to TRBJ2-3, with TRBD2 identical over 13 bases. Germline V gene lookup returns CDR1 DFQATT and CDR2 SNEGSKA (reference sequence). The CDR3 length is 16 residues. Trimming at V came to 6 bases and at J to 2 bases, leaving 8 bases not matched to a gene. DNA for the CDR3: TGCAGTGCAACCGGGACTAGCGGGATACTCACAGATACGCAGTATTTT. This gives the protein CSATGTSGILTDTQYF.

The chain carries TRBV6-1 and TRBJ2-3; D not certain. Germline CDR1 MNHNS, CDR2 SASEGT. V shed 2 bases and J shed 6 bases, with 12 bases lying between them. CDR3 size: 14 residues. The CDR3 loop reads CASSETSIEDTQYF. CDR3 nucleotides: TGTGCCAGCAGTGAAACTTCAATTGAGGATACGCAGTATTTT.

This clonotype was seen many times. The rearrangement uses TRBV28 and TRBJ2-1; 7 nucleotides align to TRBD1. The CDR3 contains 13 residues. In germline, CDR1 is MDHEN, CDR2 SYDVKM. J lost 4 bases, V lost 10 bases, and 7 bases had no gene match. CDR3: CATEPGQYNEQFF. The CDR3 DNA follows: TGTGCCACCGAACCGGGACAGTACAATGAGCAGTTCTTC. The full variable domain, completed using reference TRBV28 and TRBJ2-1, is DVKVTQSSRYLVKRTGEKVFLECVQDMDHENMFWYRQDPGLGLRLIYFSYDVKMKEKGDIPEGYSVSREKKERFSLILESASTNQTSMYLCATEPGQYNEQFFGPGTRLTVL.

The chain couples TRBV5-6 to TRBJ2-1, with D possibly TRBD1 on 6 matching bases. The CDR3 totals 16 residues. V was shortened by 0 bases and J by 3 bases, with 13 bases between the two germline ends. Germline CDR1 is SGHDT and CDR2 is YYEEEE. CDR3 DNA: TGTGCCAGCAGCTTGGACAGGGAAGGAGTCTACAATGAGCAGTTCTTC. Protein: CASSLDREGVYNEQFF.

V usage is TRBV7-9 and J usage is TRBJ1-3, with D hard to call. The CDR3 loop spans 15 amino acids. The germline gives CDR1 SEHNR, CDR2 FQNEAQ (reference sequence). V gave up 2 bases and J gave up 1 base, with 9 bases separating them. The chain's CDR3 is CASSLSRGSGNTIYF. As DNA, the CDR3 is TGTGCCAGCAGCTTAAGTCGAGGATCTGGAAACACCATATATTTT.

This clonotype was detected only once. The CDR3 sequence is CASSSGIRGQETQYF. The DNA for the CDR3 is TGCGCCAGCAGCTCGGGAATCAGGGGACAAGAGACCCAGTACTTC. The chain combines TRBV5-1 with TRBJ2-5; TRBD1 might be the D (6 bases). CDR3 length equals 15 residues. Germline V gene lookup returns CDR1 SGHRS and CDR2 YFSETQ. V lost 3 bases and J lost 2, with 14 bases in between.

The genes are TRBV4-1 and TRBJ2-7, with TRBD2 matching 7 bases. The V gene end was trimmed by 1 base and the J gene end by 4 bases; junction bases not matched to a gene: 10. The germline V gene encodes CDR1 MGHRA and CDR2 YSYEKL. The CDR3 is 16 amino acids. The CDR3 protein is CASSQVASRGLYEQYF. The CDR3 region has the DNA TGCGCCAGCAGCCAAGTAGCTTCGCGGGGACTATACGAGCAGTACTTC.

Regarding this clonotype: A single base separates this from a much larger clone, so it may be a read error. CDR3 protein: CSASSSWTVNTEASF. The CDR3 DNA sequence: TGCAGTGCTAGCTCCTCGTGGACGGTGAACACTGAAGCTTCCTTT. The V gene is TRBV20-1, the J gene TRBJ1-1; D is uncertain. Germline V gene data show CDR1 as DFQATT and CDR2 as SNEGSKA (reference sequence). The CDR3 contains 15 residues.

This clonotype was picked up many times. CDR3 bases: TGTGCCAGCAGCTTCTCCGCGGTGAACACCGGGGAGCTGTTTTTT. As protein: CASSFSAVNTGELFF. The chain recombines TRBV11-2 with TRBJ2-2, with D hard to call. Germline CDR1 and CDR2: SGHAT and FQNNGV. V was pared by 3 bases and J by 1 base, with 9 bases between. The CDR3 runs to 15 residues.